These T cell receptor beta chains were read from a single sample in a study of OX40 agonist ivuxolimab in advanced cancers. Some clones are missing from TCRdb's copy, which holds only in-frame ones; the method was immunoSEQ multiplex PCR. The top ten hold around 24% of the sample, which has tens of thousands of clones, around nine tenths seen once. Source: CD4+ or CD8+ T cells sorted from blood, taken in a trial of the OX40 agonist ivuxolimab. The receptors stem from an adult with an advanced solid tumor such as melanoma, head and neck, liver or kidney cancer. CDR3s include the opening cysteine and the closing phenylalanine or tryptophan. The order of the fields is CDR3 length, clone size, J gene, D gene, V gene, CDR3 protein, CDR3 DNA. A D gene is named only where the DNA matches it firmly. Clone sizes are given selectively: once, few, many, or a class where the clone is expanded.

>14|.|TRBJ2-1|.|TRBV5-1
CASSSVGGIDEQFF
TGCGCCAGCAGCTCCGTTGGGGGAATAGATGAGCAGTTCTTC
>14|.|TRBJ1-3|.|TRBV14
CASSQAPYGNTIYF
TGTGCCAGCAGCCAAGCCCCCTATGGAAACACCATATATTTT
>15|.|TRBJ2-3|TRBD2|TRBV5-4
CASSLVGTIGDTQYF
TGTGCCAGCAGCTTGGTGGGGACTATAGGGGATACGCAGTATTTT
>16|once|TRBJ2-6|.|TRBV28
CASSVPSLSGANVLTF
TGTGCCAGCAGCGTTCCCTCTCTATCTGGGGCCAACGTCCTGACTTTC
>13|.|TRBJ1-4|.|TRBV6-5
CASRQGFREKLFF
TGTGCCAGCCGTCAGGGCTTTAGGGAAAAACTGTTTTTT
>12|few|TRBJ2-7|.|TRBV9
CASSTLGDEQYF
TGTGCCAGCAGCACCCTGGGGGACGAGCAGTACTTC
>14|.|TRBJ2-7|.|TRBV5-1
CASSLLGISYEQYF
TGCGCCAGCAGCTTGTTAGGGATTAGCTACGAGCAGTACTTC
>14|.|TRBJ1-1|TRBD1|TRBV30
CAWDGTGLNTEAFF
TGTGCCTGGGATGGGACAGGGTTGAACACTGAAGCTTTCTTT
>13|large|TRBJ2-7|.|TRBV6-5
CASSYGDKYEQYF
TGTGCCAGCAGTTACGGGGACAAATACGAGCAGTACTTC
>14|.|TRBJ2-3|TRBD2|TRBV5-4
CASSGRGGTDTQYF
TGTGCCAGCAGCGGCCGGGGGGGAACAGATACGCAGTATTTT
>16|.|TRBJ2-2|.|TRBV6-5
CASSYPQGMDTGELFF
TGTGCCAGCAGTTACCCCCAGGGGATGGACACCGGGGAGCTGTTTTTT
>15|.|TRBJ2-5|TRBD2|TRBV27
CASSPLTGGGETQYF
TGTGCCAGCAGTCCCCTCACGGGAGGGGGGGAGACCCAGTACTTC
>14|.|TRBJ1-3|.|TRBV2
CASIIKELRNTIYF
TGTGCCAGCATCATAAAAGAATTAAGAAACACCATATATTTT
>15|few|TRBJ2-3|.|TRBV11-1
CASSPTRSGTDTQYF
TGTGCCAGCAGCCCCACTAGAAGTGGCACAGATACGCAGTATTTT
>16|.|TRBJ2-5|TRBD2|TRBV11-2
CASSLSGLAGAETQYF
TGTGCCAGCAGCCTATCGGGACTAGCGGGAGCTGAGACCCAGTACTTC
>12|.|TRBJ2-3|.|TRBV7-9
CASSLADLLWYF
TGTGCCAGCAGCTTAGCGGACCTCCTTTGGTATTTT
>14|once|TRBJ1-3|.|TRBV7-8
CASSTRYSGNTIYF
TGTGCCAGCAGCACCCGTTACTCTGGAAACACCATATATTTT
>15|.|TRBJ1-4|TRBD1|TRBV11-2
CASSPPGQGYEKLFF
TGTGCCAGCAGCCCTCCGGGACAGGGGTATGAAAAACTGTTTTTT
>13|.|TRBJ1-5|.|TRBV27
CASSLSISQPQHF
TGTGCCAGCAGTTTATCGATTAGTCAGCCCCAGCATTTT
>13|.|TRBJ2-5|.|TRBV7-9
CASSRGLEETQYF
TGTGCCAGCTCGCGGGGGCTTGAGGAGACCCAGTACTTC
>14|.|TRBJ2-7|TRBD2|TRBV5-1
CASSSGSGSYEQYF
TGCGCCAGCAGCTCTGGTAGCGGGAGCTACGAGCAGTACTTC
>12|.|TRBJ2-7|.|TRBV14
CASSYVVYEQYF
TGTGCCAGCAGCTACGTCGTCTACGAGCAGTACTTC
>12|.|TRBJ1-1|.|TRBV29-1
CSVVGGNTEAFF
TGCAGCGTCGTGGGGGGGAACACTGAAGCTTTCTTT
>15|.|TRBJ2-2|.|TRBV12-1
CASSVDRVGTGELFF
TGTGCCAGCAGCGTGGACAGGGTGGGCACCGGGGAGCTGTTTTTT
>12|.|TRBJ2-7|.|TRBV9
CASSADGYEQYF
TGTGCCAGCAGCGCAGACGGTTACGAGCAGTACTTC
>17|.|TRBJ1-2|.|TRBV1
CTSSQPATRGDNYGYTF
TGCACCAGCAGCCAACCCGCTACCCGGGGGGATAACTATGGCTACACCTTC
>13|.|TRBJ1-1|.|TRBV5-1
CASSLDRNTEAFF
TGCGCCAGCAGCTTGGACAGAAACACTGAAGCTTTCTTT
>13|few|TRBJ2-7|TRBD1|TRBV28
CASSLDRGYEQYF
TGTGCCAGCAGCCTCGACAGGGGCTACGAGCAGTACTTC
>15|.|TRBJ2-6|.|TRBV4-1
CASSQGRSGANVLTF
TGCGCCAGCAGCCAAGGCCGCTCTGGGGCCAACGTCCTGACTTTC
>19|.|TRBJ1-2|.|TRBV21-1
CASSKVKFRDRRANYGYTF
TGTGCCAGCAGCAAAGTAAAGTTTAGGGATCGGCGGGCTAACTATGGCTACACCTTC
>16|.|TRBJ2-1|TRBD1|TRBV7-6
CASSPSRDRGYNEQFF
TGTGCCAGCAGCCCCTCCCGGGACAGGGGCTACAATGAGCAGTTCTTC
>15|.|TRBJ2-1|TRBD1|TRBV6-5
CASRPGTGLYNEQFF
TGTGCCAGCAGACCCGGGACAGGGCTCTACAATGAGCAGTTCTTC
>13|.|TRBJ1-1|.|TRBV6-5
CASSLTGDTEAFF
TGTGCCAGCAGTCTTACGGGGGACACTGAAGCTTTCTTT
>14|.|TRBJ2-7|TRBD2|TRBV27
CASSLRTSGYEQYF
TGTGCCAGCAGTTTAAGGACTAGCGGTTACGAGCAGTACTTC
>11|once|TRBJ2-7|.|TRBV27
CASGRPYEQYF
TGTGCCAGCGGGAGACCCTACGAGCAGTACTTC
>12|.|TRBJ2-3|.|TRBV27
CASSSSLDTQYF
TGTGCCAGCAGTTCCTCTTTAGATACGCAGTATTTT
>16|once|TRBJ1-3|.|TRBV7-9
CASSSTVTGRGNTIYF
TGTGCCAGCAGCTCAACCGTTACAGGGAGAGGAAACACCATATATTTT
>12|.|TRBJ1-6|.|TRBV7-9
CASSLSNSPLHF
TGTGCCAGCAGCTTAAGCAATTCACCCCTCCACTTT
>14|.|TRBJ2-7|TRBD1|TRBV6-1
CASATGLSSYEQYF
TGTGCCAGCGCGACAGGGTTAAGCTCCTACGAGCAGTACTTC
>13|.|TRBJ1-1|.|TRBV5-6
CASSPGPNTEAFF
TGTGCCAGCAGCCCGGGACCGAACACTGAAGCTTTCTTT
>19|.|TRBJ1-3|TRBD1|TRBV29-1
CSVEDRPGQGLQSGNTIYF
TGCAGCGTTGAAGACAGGCCGGGACAGGGGTTACAGTCCGGAAACACCATATATTTT
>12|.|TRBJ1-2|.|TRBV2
CASLRDSYGYTF
TGTGCCAGTTTAAGGGACTCCTATGGCTACACCTTC
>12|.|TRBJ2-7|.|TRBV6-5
CASSGSSREQYF
TGTGCCAGCAGCGGGAGCTCGAGGGAGCAGTACTTC
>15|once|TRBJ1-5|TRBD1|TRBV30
CAWGGTGAYNQPQHF
TGTGCCTGGGGCGGGACAGGGGCCTACAATCAGCCCCAGCATTTT
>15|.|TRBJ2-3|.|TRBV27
CASRFLGAYTDTQYF
TGTGCCAGCAGATTCCTCGGGGCTTACACAGATACGCAGTATTTT
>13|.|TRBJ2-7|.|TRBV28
CASSFTGTYEQYF
TGTGCCAGCAGTTTTACCGGAACCTACGAGCAGTACTTC
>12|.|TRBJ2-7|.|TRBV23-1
CARGRMAYEQYF
TGCGCCAGGGGGAGGATGGCCTACGAGCAGTACTTC
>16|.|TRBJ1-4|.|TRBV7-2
CASSLGTLLANEKLFF
TGTGCCAGCAGCTTAGGGACACTACTAGCTAATGAAAAACTGTTTTTT
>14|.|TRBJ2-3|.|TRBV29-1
CSSQGSVTTDTQYF
TGCAGCTCCCAGGGGAGCGTCACCACAGATACGCAGTATTTT
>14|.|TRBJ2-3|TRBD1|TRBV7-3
CASSLSTGTDTQYF
TGTGCCAGCAGCCTCTCGACAGGGACAGATACGCAGTATTTT
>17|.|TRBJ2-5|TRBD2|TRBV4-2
CASSRGLAGGVQETQYF
TGTGCCAGCAGCAGGGGACTAGCGGGAGGGGTCCAAGAGACCCAGTACTTC
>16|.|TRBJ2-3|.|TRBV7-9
CASSLGSSQSTDTQYF
TGTGCCAGCAGCTTAGGTTCGTCCCAGAGCACAGATACGCAGTATTTT
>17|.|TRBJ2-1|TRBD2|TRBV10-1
CASSDWRGYGSYNEQFF
TGCGCCAGCAGTGACTGGCGGGGGTATGGCTCCTACAATGAGCAGTTCTTC
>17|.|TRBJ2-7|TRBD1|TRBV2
CASSVRISGQTSYEQYF
TGTGCCAGCAGTGTTAGGATATCGGGACAGACCTCCTACGAGCAGTACTTC
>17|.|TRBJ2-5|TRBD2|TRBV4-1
CASSQDKIVTSEETQYF
TGCGCCAGCAGCCAAGATAAAATCGTGACTAGCGAGGAGACCCAGTACTTC
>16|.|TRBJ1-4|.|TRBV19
CASSVSPGLSGEKLFF
TGTGCCAGTAGTGTATCTCCGGGGCTAAGCGGTGAAAAACTGTTTTTT
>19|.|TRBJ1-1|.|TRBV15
CATSRDDLGAGYMNTEAFF
TGTGCCACCAGCAGAGATGACCTGGGGGCAGGGTACATGAACACTGAAGCTTTCTTT
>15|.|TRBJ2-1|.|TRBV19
CASSILTSSYNEQFF
TGTGCCAGTAGTATACTTACAAGCTCCTACAATGAGCAGTTCTTC
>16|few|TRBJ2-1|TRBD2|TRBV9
CASSVGSLAVNNEQFF
TGTGCCAGCAGCGTAGGGTCTCTAGCGGTCAACAATGAGCAGTTCTTC